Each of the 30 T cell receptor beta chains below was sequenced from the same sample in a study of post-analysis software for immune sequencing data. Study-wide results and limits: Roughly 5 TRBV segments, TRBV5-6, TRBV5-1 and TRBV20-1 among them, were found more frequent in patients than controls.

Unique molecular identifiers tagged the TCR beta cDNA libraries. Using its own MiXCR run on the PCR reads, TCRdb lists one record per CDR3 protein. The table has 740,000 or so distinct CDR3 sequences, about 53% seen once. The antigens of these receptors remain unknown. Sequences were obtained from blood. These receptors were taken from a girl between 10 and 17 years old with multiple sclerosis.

The CDR3 loop is CATSVQGGTQYF. CDR3 DNA sequence: TGTGCCACCAGCGTACAGGGGGGGACGCAGTATTTT. This rearrangement joins TRBV24-1 to TRBJ2-3; possible D gene TRBD1, 8 bases. This CDR3 has 12 residues. Germline V CDR1 and CDR2: KGHDR, SFDVKD. The V and J ends lost 7 bases and 9 bases respectively, with 13 bases between them.

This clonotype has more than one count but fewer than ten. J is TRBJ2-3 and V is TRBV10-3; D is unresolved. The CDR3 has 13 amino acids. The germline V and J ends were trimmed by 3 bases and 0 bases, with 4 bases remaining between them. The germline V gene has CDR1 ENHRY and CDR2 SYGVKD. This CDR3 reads CAISDDSTDTQYF. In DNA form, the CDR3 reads TGTGCCATCAGTGATGACAGCACAGATACGCAGTATTTT.

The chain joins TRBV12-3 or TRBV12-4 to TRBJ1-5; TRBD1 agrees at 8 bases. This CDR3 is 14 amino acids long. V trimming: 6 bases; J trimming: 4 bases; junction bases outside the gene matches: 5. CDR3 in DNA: TGTGCCAGCAGCGACACAGGGGGGAATCAGCCCCAGCATTTT. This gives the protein CASSDTGGNQPQHF.

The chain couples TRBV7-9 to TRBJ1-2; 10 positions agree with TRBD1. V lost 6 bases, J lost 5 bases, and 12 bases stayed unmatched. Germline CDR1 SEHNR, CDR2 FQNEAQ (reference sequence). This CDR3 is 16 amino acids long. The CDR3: CASRPPQTGGFYGYTF. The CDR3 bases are TGTGCCAGCAGACCTCCTCAGACAGGGGGCTTTTATGGCTACACCTTC.

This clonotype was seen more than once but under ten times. In DNA, the CDR3 is TGCAGCGTTGCGCGACTAGCGCAAAATGAGCAGTTCTTC. Translating it yields CSVARLAQNEQFF. V usage is TRBV29-1 and J usage is TRBJ2-1; 8 positions agree with TRBD2. Trimming at V came to 4 bases and at J to 7 bases, leaving 6 bases not matched to a gene. Germline CDR1 reads SQVTM; CDR2 reads ANQGSEA. The CDR3 runs to 13 residues.

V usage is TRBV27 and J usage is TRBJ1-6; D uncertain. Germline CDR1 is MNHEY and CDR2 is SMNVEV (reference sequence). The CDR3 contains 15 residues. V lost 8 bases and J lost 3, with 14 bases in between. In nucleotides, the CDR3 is TGTGCCAGCTGCCCCGGGGAGTACTATAATTCACCCCTCCACTTT. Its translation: CASCPGEYYNSPLHF.

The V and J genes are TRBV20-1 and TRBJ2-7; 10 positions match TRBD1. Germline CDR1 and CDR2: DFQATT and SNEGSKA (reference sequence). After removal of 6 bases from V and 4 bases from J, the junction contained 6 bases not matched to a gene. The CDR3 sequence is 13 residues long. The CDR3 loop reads CSASDRGQYEQYF. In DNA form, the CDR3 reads TGCAGTGCGAGTGACAGGGGGCAGTACGAGCAGTACTTC.

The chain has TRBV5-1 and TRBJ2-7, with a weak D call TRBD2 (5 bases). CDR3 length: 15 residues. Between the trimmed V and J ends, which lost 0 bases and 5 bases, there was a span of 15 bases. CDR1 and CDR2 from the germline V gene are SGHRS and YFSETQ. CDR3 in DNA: TGCGCCAGCAGCTTGGCCGCGGACCTCGGGAACGAGCAGTACTTC. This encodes CASSLAADLGNEQYF.

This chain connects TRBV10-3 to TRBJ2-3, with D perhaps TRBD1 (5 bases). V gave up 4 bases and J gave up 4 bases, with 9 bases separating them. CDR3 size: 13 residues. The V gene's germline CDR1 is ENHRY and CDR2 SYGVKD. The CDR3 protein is CAISGTGPDTQYF. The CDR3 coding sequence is TGTGCCATCAGTGGTACAGGTCCAGATACGCAGTATTTT.

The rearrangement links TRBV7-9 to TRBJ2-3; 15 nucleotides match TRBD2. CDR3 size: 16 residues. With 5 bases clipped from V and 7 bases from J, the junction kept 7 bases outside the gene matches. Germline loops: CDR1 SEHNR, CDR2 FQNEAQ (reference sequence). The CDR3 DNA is TGTGCCAGCAGCACCACCGGGACTAGCGGGAGGTATACGCAGTATTTT. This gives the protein CASSTTGTSGRYTQYF. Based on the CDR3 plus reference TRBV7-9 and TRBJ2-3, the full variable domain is DTGVSQNPRHKITKRGQNVTFRCDPISEHNRLYWYRQTLGQGPEFLTYFQNEAQLEKSRLLSDRFSAERPKGSFSTLEIQRTEQGDSAMYLCASSTTGTSGRYTQYFGPGTRLTVL.

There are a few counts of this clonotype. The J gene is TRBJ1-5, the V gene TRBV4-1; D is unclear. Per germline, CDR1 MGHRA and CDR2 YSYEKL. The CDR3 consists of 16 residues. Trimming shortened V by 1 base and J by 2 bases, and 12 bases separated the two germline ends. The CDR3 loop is CASSQVSQVGNQPQHF. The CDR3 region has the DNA TGCGCCAGCAGCCAAGTTTCGCAGGTGGGCAATCAGCCCCAGCATTTT.

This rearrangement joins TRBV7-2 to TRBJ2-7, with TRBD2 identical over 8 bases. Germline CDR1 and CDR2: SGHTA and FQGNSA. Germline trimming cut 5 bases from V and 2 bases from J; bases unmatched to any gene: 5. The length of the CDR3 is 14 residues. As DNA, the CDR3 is TGTGCCAGCAGCCCGCATAGCGGGGCCTACGAGCAGTACTTC. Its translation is CASSPHSGAYEQYF. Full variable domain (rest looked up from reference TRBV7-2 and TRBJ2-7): GAGVSQSPSNKVTEKGKDVELRCDPISGHTALYWYRQSLGQGLEFLIYFQGNSAPDKSGLPSDRFSAERTGGSVSTLTIQRTQQEDSAVYLCASSPHSGAYEQYFGPGTRLTVT.

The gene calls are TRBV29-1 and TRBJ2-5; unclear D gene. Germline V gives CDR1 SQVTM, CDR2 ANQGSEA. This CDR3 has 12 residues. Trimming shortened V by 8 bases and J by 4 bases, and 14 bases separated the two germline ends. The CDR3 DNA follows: TGCAGCTCTCGCTTGGGTCGAGAGACCCAGTACTTC. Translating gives CSSRLGRETQYF. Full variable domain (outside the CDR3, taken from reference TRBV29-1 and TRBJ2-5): SAVISQKPSRDICQRGTSLTIQCQVDSQVTMMFWYRQQPGQSLTLIATANQGSEATYESGFVIDKFPISRPNLTFSTLTVSNMSPEDSSIYLCSSRLGRETQYFGPGTRLLVL.

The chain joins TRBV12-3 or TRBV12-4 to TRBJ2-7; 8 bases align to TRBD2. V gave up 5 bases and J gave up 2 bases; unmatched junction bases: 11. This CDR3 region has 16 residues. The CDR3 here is CASSRPAGGPPYEQYF. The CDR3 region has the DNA TGTGCCAGCAGTCGTCCGGCGGGAGGCCCTCCCTACGAGCAGTACTTC.

Here the CDR3 reads CASSTVHEQYF. The CDR3 nucleotides are TGTGCCAGCAGTACGGTCCACGAGCAGTACTTC. The chain joins TRBV2 to TRBJ2-5; D remains ambiguous. The J call is doubtful: the DNA matches TRBJ2-7 better. CDR1 and CDR2 (germline): SNHLY, FYNNEI. The CDR3 sequence is 11 residues long.

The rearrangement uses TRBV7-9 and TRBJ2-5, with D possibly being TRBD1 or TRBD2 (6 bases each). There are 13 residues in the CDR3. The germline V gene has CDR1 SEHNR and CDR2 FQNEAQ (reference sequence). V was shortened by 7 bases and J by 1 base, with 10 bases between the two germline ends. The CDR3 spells CASTSGAQETQYF. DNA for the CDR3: TGTGCCAGCACTTCGGGGGCCCAAGAGACCCAGTACTTC.

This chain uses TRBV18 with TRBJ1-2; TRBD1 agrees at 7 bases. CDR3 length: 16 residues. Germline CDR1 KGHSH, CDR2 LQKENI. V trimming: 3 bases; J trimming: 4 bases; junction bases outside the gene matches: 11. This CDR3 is CASSPTGQAGVYGYTF. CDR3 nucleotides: TGTGCCAGCTCACCGACTGGACAGGCAGGCGTCTATGGCTACACCTTC.

The CDR3 loop is CSAPAGNYGYTF. CDR3 bases: TGCAGTGCCCCGGCAGGGAACTATGGCTACACCTTC. V is TRBV20-1 and J is TRBJ1-2; D is possibly TRBD1 (5 bases). The CDR3 contains 12 residues. Germline V lookup: CDR1 DFQATT, CDR2 SNEGSKA (reference sequence). V lost 6 bases, J lost 2 bases, and 10 bases lay in between.

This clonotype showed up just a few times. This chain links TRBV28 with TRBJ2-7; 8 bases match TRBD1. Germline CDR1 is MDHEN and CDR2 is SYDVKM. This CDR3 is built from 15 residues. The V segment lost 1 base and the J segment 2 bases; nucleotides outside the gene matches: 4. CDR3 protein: CASSLYGTGTYEQYF. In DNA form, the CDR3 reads TGTGCCAGCAGTTTATACGGGACAGGTACCTACGAGCAGTACTTC.

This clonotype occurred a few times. For the CDR3, the DNA is TGTGCCAGCAGTTCCCGACAGGGGGCTACCGGGGAGCTGTTTTTT. Encoded protein: CASSSRQGATGELFF. The chain couples TRBV12-3 or TRBV12-4 to TRBJ2-2; 10 nucleotides agree with TRBD1. The CDR3 consists of 15 residues. J was trimmed by 5 bases and V by 4 bases; bases with no gene match: 4.

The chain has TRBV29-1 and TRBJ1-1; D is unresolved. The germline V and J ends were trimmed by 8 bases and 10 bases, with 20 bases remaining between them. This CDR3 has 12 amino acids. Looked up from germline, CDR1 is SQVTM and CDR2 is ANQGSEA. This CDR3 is CSFLDHTLRAFF. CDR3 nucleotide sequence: TGCAGCTTTTTGGACCACACCCTCCGAGCTTTCTTT.

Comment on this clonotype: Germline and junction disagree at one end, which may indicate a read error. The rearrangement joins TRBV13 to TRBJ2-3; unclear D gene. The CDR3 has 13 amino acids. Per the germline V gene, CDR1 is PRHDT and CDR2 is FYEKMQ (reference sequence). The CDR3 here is CASSLESTDMQYF. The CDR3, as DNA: TGTGCCAGCAGCTTAGAATCAACAGATATGCAGTATTTT.

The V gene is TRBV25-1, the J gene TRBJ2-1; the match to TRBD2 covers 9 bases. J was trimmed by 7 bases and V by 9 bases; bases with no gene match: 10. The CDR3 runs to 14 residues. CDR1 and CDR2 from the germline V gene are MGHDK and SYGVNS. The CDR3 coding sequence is TGTGCCAGTAATCTAGCGGGGATTGGTAATGAGCAGTTCTTC. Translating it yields CASNLAGIGNEQFF.

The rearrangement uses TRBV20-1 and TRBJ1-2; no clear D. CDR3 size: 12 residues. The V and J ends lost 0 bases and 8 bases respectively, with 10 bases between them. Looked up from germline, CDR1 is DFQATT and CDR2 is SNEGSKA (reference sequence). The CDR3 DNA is TGCAGTGCTAGAGATCCTGGACTCGGCTACACCTTC. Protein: CSARDPGLGYTF.

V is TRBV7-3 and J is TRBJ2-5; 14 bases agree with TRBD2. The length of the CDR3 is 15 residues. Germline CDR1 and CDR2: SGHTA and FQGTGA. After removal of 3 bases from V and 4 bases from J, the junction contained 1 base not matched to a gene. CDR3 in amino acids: CASSFGLAGGETQYF. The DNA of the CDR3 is TGTGCCAGCAGCTTCGGACTAGCGGGAGGAGAGACCCAGTACTTC.

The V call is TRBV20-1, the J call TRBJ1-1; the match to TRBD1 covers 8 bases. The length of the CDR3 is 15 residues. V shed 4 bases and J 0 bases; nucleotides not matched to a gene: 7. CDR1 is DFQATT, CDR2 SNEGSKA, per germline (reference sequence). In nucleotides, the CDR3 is TGCAGTGCTACTGTACAGGGGGTTTTGAACACTGAAGCTTTCTTT. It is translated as CSATVQGVLNTEAFF.

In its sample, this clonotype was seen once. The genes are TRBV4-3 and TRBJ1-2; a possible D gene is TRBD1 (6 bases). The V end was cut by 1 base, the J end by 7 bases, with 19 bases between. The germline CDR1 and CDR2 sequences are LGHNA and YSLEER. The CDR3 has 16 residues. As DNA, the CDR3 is TGCGCCAGCAGCCAAGGTACGGGACTACAGGGTCGTGGCTACACCTTC. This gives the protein CASSQGTGLQGRGYTF.

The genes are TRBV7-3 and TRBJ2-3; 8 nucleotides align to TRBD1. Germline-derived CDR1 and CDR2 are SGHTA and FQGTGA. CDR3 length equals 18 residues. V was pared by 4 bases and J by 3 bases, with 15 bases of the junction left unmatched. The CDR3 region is CASSSEGQGASRTDTQYF. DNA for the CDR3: TGTGCCAGCAGCTCGGAAGGCCAGGGGGCAAGTAGGACAGATACGCAGTATTTT.

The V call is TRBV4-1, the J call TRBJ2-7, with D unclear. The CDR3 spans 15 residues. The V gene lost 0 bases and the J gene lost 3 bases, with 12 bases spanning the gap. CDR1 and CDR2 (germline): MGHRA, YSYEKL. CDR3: CASSQDDSVFYEQYF. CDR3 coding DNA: TGCGCCAGCAGCCAAGACGATTCGGTATTCTACGAGCAGTACTTC.

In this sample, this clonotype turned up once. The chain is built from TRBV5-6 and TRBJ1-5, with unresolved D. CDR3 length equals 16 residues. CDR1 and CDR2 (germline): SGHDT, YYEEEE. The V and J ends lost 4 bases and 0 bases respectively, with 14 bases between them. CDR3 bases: TGTGCCAGCAGCGTGGACGGCGGTTATAGCAATCAGCCCCAGCATTTT. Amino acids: CASSVDGGYSNQPQHF.